Listed here are 27 T cell receptor beta chains from one sample, sequenced in a study of Graves' ophthalmopathy and Graves' hyperthyroidism. Beta-chain TCR CDR3 regions were amplified from RNA transcripts. First-round RT-PCR employed HTBI primers, with a second-round multiplex PCR after it. Using its own MiXCR run on the multiplex PCR reads, TCRdb lists one record per CDR3 protein. The sample shows more than 150,000 distinct CDR3 sequences, more than 30% of them seen only once. The sequenced sample was peripheral blood. The receptors come from a woman aged 35 to 49 with Graves' ophthalmopathy.

The table lists this clonotype with many counts. The V call is TRBV5-1, the J call TRBJ1-1, with a tentative D call TRBD1 (6 bases). The CDR3 loop spans 14 amino acids. The germline CDR1 and CDR2 sequences are SGHRS and YFSETQ. Trimming cost V 7 bases and J 0 bases, with 13 bases left between them. The CDR3 reads CASSGASLNTEAFF. The CDR3 nucleotides are TGCGCCAGCTCAGGGGCCTCACTGAACACTGAAGCTTTCTTT.

This clonotype was observed a handful of times. The V gene is TRBV7-2, the J gene TRBJ2-7, with D possibly matching TRBD2 (5 bases). The CDR3 consists of 13 residues. V lost 5 bases, J lost 2 bases, and 10 bases lay in between. Germline loops: CDR1 SGHTA, CDR2 FQGNSA. This CDR3 reads CASSAGRAYEQYF. DNA for the CDR3: TGTGCCAGCAGCGCGGGCCGAGCCTACGAGCAGTACTTC.

This chain connects TRBV12-3 or TRBV12-4 to TRBJ2-5; D is perhaps TRBD2 (6 bases). The CDR3 runs to 15 residues. The V and J ends lost 4 bases and 5 bases respectively, with 17 bases between them. The CDR3 sequence: CASSYSASGGETQYF. The CDR3 DNA is TGTGCCAGCAGTTACTCGGCCAGCGGAGGGGAGACCCAGTACTTC.

This clonotype has only a few counts. This chain links TRBV5-6 with TRBJ2-5; TRBD2 agrees at 10 bases. This CDR3 has 16 residues. V dropped 4 bases and J dropped 2; count of bases not matched to a gene: 8. CDR1 and CDR2 (germline): SGHDT, YYEEEE. In DNA, the CDR3 is TGTGCCAGCAGCGGCGGGACTAGCGTGAAACAAGAGACCCAGTACTTC. The encoded protein is CASSGGTSVKQETQYF. The full variable domain, with the rest looked up from reference TRBV5-6 and TRBJ2-5, is DAGVTQSPTHLIKTRGQQVTLRCSPKSGHDTVSWYQQALGQGPQFIFQYYEEEERQRGNFPDRFSGHQFPNYSSELNVNALLLGDSALYLCASSGGTSVKQETQYFGPGTRLLVL.

This clonotype was recorded at least ten times. The chain carries TRBV20-1 and TRBJ2-2; D ambiguous. CDR3 size: 16 residues. V shed 6 bases and J shed 4 bases, with 21 bases lying between them. Germline assignment: CDR1 DFQATT and CDR2 SNEGSKA (reference sequence). The CDR3 here is CSAHAPGAAITGELFF. CDR3 DNA: TGCAGTGCCCACGCGCCCGGAGCCGCTATCACCGGGGAGCTGTTTTTT.

The rearrangement joins TRBV27 to TRBJ1-1; weak D call: TRBD1 (5 bases). The CDR3 runs to 13 residues. From germline, CDR1 is MNHEY and CDR2 SMNVEV (reference sequence). Trimming left V 7 bases short and J 4 bases short, with 13 bases between. CDR3 nucleotide sequence: TGTGCCAGCACCAGGGTGAGAGGCACTGAAGCTTTCTTT. Translating it yields CASTRVRGTEAFF.

This clonotype has at least ten counts. J is TRBJ1-2 and V is TRBV19; 12 bases map to TRBD1. Germline V gene sequence: CDR1 LNHDA, CDR2 SQIVND (reference sequence). The CDR3 sequence is 15 residues long. J lost 2 bases, V lost 5 bases, and 3 bases had no gene match. CDR3 amino acids: CASSLGTGGNYGYTF. Here the CDR3 DNA reads TGTGCCAGTAGTCTCGGGACAGGGGGCAACTATGGCTACACCTTC.

This clonotype was found many times. The chain carries TRBV7-9 and TRBJ2-2, with TRBD1 matching 8 bases. The J segment lost 5 bases and the V segment lost 6 bases, leaving 5 bases of the junction unmatched. Germline V gene lookup returns CDR1 SEHNR and CDR2 FQNEAQ (reference sequence). The CDR3 contains 14 residues. The CDR3 loop is CASRDRAFTGELFF. As DNA, the CDR3 is TGTGCCAGCAGGGACAGGGCATTTACCGGGGAGCTGTTTTTT.

The V and J genes are TRBV4-2 and TRBJ2-7; D is ambiguous. Germline loops: CDR1 LGHNA, CDR2 YNFKEQ. The V end was cut by 0 bases, the J end by 2 bases, with 8 bases between. The CDR3 covers 14 residues. CDR3 in DNA: TGTGCCAGCAGCCAAGAACAAGAAACCTACGAGCAGTACTTC. It is translated as CASSQEQETYEQYF.

This clonotype has a count of ten or more. This chain joins TRBV29-1 and TRBJ2-4; 7 nucleotides line up with TRBD2. Germline CDR1 is SQVTM and CDR2 is ANQGSEA. Trimming removed 6 bases from V and 1 base from J; junction bases left unmatched: 12. The CDR3 length is 16 residues. The CDR3 loop is CSVVSGDPGAKNIQYF. DNA for the CDR3: TGCAGCGTCGTCAGCGGGGACCCGGGGGCCAAAAACATTCAGTACTTC.

This clonotype was observed many times. The chain employs TRBV19 and TRBJ1-5; D is unresolved. Trimming took 7 bases from V and 4 from J, leaving 17 bases between them. Germline loops: CDR1 LNHDA, CDR2 SQIVND (reference sequence). This CDR3 has 15 amino acids. The CDR3 here is CASMASPLTNQPQHF. In DNA form, the CDR3 reads TGTGCCAGTATGGCCTCACCTCTGACTAATCAGCCCCAGCATTTT.

The V gene is TRBV12-3 or TRBV12-4, the J gene TRBJ2-7, with 7 bases aligning to TRBD1. This CDR3 contains 15 residues. The trim removed 6 bases at V and 2 bases at J, leaving 10 bases unmatched. CDR3 loop: CASSEQGVKPYEQYF. The CDR3, as DNA: TGTGCCAGCAGCGAGCAGGGGGTAAAGCCCTACGAGCAGTACTTC.

J is TRBJ2-7 and V is TRBV6-1; D not resolved. With 4 bases removed from V and 7 bases from J, the gap between germline ends came to 14 bases. There are 13 residues in the CDR3. Germline assignment: CDR1 MNHNS and CDR2 SASEGT. The DNA for the CDR3 is TGTGCCAGCAGTGCTGAATCCTCTGGGGAGCAGTACTTC. The encoded protein is CASSAESSGEQYF.

This clonotype was recorded a few times. The chain links TRBV12-3 or TRBV12-4 to TRBJ1-1; D is unclear. CDR3 length equals 13 residues. The V end lost 5 bases, the J end lost 4 bases, and 11 bases lay between the germline ends. CDR3 nucleotides: TGTGCCAGCAGTCCCCCCATGGGCACTGAAGCTTTCTTT. Amino acid sequence: CASSPPMGTEAFF.

This clonotype has ten or more counts. The chain joins TRBV5-1 to TRBJ2-5, with 9 bases fitting TRBD2. V gave up 0 bases and J gave up 0 bases; unmatched junction bases: 3. CDR3 length equals 16 residues. In germline, CDR1 is SGHRS, CDR2 YFSETQ. The CDR3, as DNA: TGCGCCAGCAGCTTGGTTAGCGGGAGTAACCAAGAGACCCAGTACTTC. Translated: CASSLVSGSNQETQYF. Combining the CDR3 with reference TRBV5-1 and TRBJ2-5 gives the whole variable domain KAGVTQTPRYLIKTRGQQVTLSCSPISGHRSVSWYQQTPGQGLQFLFEYFSETQRNKGNFPGRFSGRQFSNSRSEMNVSTLELGDSALYLCASSLVSGSNQETQYFGPGTRLLVL.

This clonotype was picked up many times. The CDR3 DNA sequence: TGTGCCAGCAGTTTCGTCCAAGGGGAGCTGTTTTTT. Its translation: CASSFVQGELFF. The chain couples TRBV27 to TRBJ2-2; no clear D. V was cut by 3 bases and J by 8 bases, with 7 bases left in between. The CDR3 length is 12 residues. The germline V gene encodes CDR1 MNHEY and CDR2 SMNVEV (reference sequence).

Many counts were recorded for this clonotype. The chain has TRBV10-2 and TRBJ2-5, with a tentative D call TRBD2 (6 bases). This CDR3 is built from 13 residues. Germline loops: CDR1 WSHSY, CDR2 SAAADI. V was clipped by 4 bases and J by 5 bases, with 11 bases between them. CDR3 DNA: TGCGCCAGCAGTGTTGCGGGGAGGGAGACCCAGTACTTC. Encoded protein: CASSVAGRETQYF.

The CDR3: CASYYRASGNTEAFF. DNA of the CDR3: TGTGCCAGCTACTACAGAGCCTCAGGGAACACTGAAGCTTTCTTT. The genes are TRBV6-1 and TRBJ1-1; no clear D. V dropped 8 bases and J dropped 1 base, with 17 bases sitting between them. Germline loops: CDR1 MNHNS, CDR2 SASEGT. The CDR3 runs 15 residues.

In this sample, this clonotype turned up many times. This chain connects TRBV14 to TRBJ2-5; D possibly matches TRBD1 or TRBD2 (5 bases each). V was clipped by 1 base and J by 5 bases, with 11 bases between them. The germline V gene encodes CDR1 SGHDN and CDR2 FVKESK. The CDR3 has 14 amino acids. DNA of the CDR3: TGTGCCAGCAGCCAAGGGGGGAGATGGGAGACCCAGTACTTC. It yields the protein CASSQGGRWETQYF. Together with reference TRBV14 and TRBJ2-5, the CDR3 gives the full variable domain: EAGVTQFPSHSVIEKGQTVTLRCDPISGHDNLYWYRRVMGKEIKFLLHFVKESKQDESGMPNNRFLAERTGGTYSTLKVQPAELEDSGVYFCASSQGGRWETQYFGPGTRLLVL.

This clonotype was picked up many times. The chain uses TRBV9 and TRBJ2-7, with 7 bases aligning to TRBD2. Germline V gene sequence: CDR1 SGDLS, CDR2 YYNGEE. The V gene end was trimmed by 2 bases and the J gene end by 3 bases; junction bases not matched to a gene: 8. The CDR3 totals 15 residues. Written as DNA, the CDR3 is TGTGCCAGCAGCGTGGGAGGGGCAATGGACTACGAGCAGTACTTC. It specifies CASSVGGAMDYEQYF.

The chain couples TRBV12-5 to TRBJ2-7; D is uncertain. Trimming left V 6 bases short and J 6 bases short, with 15 bases between. This CDR3 has 13 amino acids. Germline lookup yields CDR1 LGHNT and CDR2 FRNRAP. The CDR3 DNA reads as TGTGCTAGTGGGTACGGCCAACTCGGCGAGCAGTACTTC. Translated, it gives CASGYGQLGEQYF.

This clonotype was recorded once. This chain connects TRBV12-3 or TRBV12-4 to TRBJ1-2; D gene unclear. Deletions cut 5 bases from V and 3 bases from J, with 13 bases between. CDR3 length: 14 residues. CDR3 protein: CASSHERAHYGYTF. The CDR3 DNA is TGTGCCAGCAGTCACGAAAGGGCTCACTATGGCTACACCTTC.

This clonotype was found many times. The V call is TRBV28, the J call TRBJ1-5; D is perhaps TRBD1 (5 bases). The V and J ends lost 3 bases and 3 bases respectively, with 12 bases between them. Germline V gene data show CDR1 as MDHEN and CDR2 as SYDVKM. The CDR3 loop spans 15 amino acids. This chain's CDR3 is CASSFAGTNNQPQHF. As DNA, the CDR3 is TGTGCCAGCAGTTTTGCAGGGACCAACAATCAGCCCCAGCATTTT.

The chain uses TRBV12-3 or TRBV12-4 and TRBJ1-1; a weak D match, TRBD1 (5 bases). The length of the CDR3 is 19 residues. Trimming took 3 bases from V and 4 from J, leaving 27 bases between them. The CDR3 nucleotides are TGTGCCAGCAGTTTTTACTTTTCCGTCTCCCCGGGGCTTGGCACTGAAGCTTTCTTT. Protein: CASSFYFSVSPGLGTEAFF.

The chain employs TRBV28 and TRBJ2-4, with D unresolved. CDR3 size: 14 residues. Germline values: CDR1 MDHEN, CDR2 SYDVKM. V was shortened by 7 bases and J by 7 bases, with 17 bases between the two germline ends. CDR3 sequence (DNA): TGTGCCAGCACTGAGTCAGGACGGTGGAACATTCAGTACTTC. This codes for CASTESGRWNIQYF.

The CDR3 bases are TGTGCCAGCAGTGAGACCCATCGGACAGGTGGTTCTAACTATGGCTACACCTTC. Translating it yields CASSETHRTGGSNYGYTF. This sequence joins TRBV6-1 and TRBJ1-2, with 7 bases that match TRBD1. This CDR3 has 18 residues. V was pared by 3 bases and J by 0 bases, with 13 bases of the junction left unmatched. Germline CDR1 reads MNHNS; CDR2 reads SASEGT.

Many counts were recorded for this clonotype. The CDR3 here is CASSLAVSGVQQPQHF. CDR3 sequence (DNA): TGTGCCAGCAGCTTGGCGGTTTCAGGGGTTCAGCAGCCCCAGCATTTT. The J gene is TRBJ1-5, the V gene TRBV5-8; weak D call: TRBD1 (6 bases). Germline lookup yields CDR1 SGHTS and CDR2 YDEGEE. The germline V and J ends were trimmed by 0 bases and 7 bases, with 17 bases remaining between them. The CDR3 length is 16 residues. Combining the CDR3 with reference TRBV5-8 and TRBJ1-5 gives the whole variable domain EAGVTQSPTHLIKTRGQQATLRCSPISGHTSVYWYQQALGLGLQFLLWYDEGEERNRGNFPPRFSGRQFPNYSSELNVNALELEDSALYLCASSLAVSGVQQPQHFGDGTRLSIL.